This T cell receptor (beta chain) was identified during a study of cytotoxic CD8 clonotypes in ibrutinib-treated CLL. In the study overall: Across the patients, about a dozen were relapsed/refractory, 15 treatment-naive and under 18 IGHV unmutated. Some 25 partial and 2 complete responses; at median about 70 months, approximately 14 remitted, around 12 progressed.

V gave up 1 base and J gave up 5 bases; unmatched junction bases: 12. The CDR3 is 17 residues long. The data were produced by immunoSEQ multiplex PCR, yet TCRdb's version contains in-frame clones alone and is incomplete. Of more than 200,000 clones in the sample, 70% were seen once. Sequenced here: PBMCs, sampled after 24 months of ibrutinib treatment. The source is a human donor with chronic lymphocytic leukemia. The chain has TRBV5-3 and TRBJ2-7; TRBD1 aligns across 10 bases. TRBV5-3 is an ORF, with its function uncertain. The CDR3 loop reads CARSLTLPGQGTNEQYF. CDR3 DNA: TGTGCCAGAAGCTTGACCCTTCCGGGACAGGGGACCAACGAGCAGTACTTC.